These T cell receptor beta chains were read from a single sample in a study of blood T cell repertoires in COVID-19. The table came from immunoSEQ multiplex PCR; TCRdb's copy has only in-frame clones and leaves some out. This sample carries about 81,000 clones, around nine tenths of them seen once, and the ten largest clones take about 4.4%. The sample was peripheral blood. These receptors were collected from a woman of 80 years or more with acute or convalescent COVID-19. The CDR3 runs from the conserved cysteine through the conserved F or W. The D gene is left open where the match is weak. Clone size, where shown, is once, few, many, or a class for clones that have expanded.

-	TRBV7-9	TRBJ2-3	-	TGTGCCAGCAGCGATCCTAGTCCGCCGCAGTATTTT	CASSDPSPPQYF
TRBD1	TRBV30	TRBJ1-2	few	TGTGCCTGGAGGGGGACAGGGTCCGTCTATGGCTACACCTTC	CAWRGTGSVYGYTF
-	TRBV19	TRBJ1-2	-	TGTGCCAGTAGTATAGGGGGGGACTATGGCTACACCTTC	CASSIGGDYGYTF
-	TRBV2	TRBJ2-1	-	TGTGCCAGCTCTGAACGCCTAGGGGGTGGGAATGAGCAGTTCTTC	CASSERLGGGNEQFF
TRBD1	TRBV2	TRBJ1-5	-	TGTGCCAGCAGGTCGGGACAGATCAATCAGCCCCAGCATTTT	CASRSGQINQPQHF
-	TRBV4-1	TRBJ2-5	-	TGCGCCAGCAGCCAAGATCTGGAGACCCAGTACTTC	CASSQDLETQYF
-	TRBV7-7	TRBJ2-5	once	TGTGCTAGCAGCTTAAGGGCGGGCCAAGAGACCCAGTACTTC	CASSLRAGQETQYF
TRBD2	TRBV6-5	TRBJ2-1	-	TGTGCCAGCAGAAGGACTAGCGGGAGCTATGAGCAGTTCTTC	CASRRTSGSYEQFF
-	TRBV6-5	TRBJ1-2	-	TGTGCCAGCAGTTCTCCAGGGCCGGGCTACACCTTC	CASSSPGPGYTF
-	TRBV7-9	TRBJ2-3	-	TGTGCCAGCAGCCTGGGCCCCACCGCAGATACGCAGTATTTT	CASSLGPTADTQYF
TRBD1	TRBV15	TRBJ1-2	-	TGTGCCACCAGCACCGAGGGGGCAATCCCCCTTGGCTACACCTTC	CATSTEGAIPLGYTF
-	TRBV2	TRBJ1-4	-	TGTGCCAGCATGCCCCTGGGCGCTAATGAAAAACTGTTTTTT	CASMPLGANEKLFF
-	TRBV18	TRBJ1-1	-	TGTGCCAGCTCACCATCAGGGTCTGTGAACACTGAAGCTTTCTTT	CASSPSGSVNTEAFF
-	TRBV2	TRBJ2-7	-	TGTGCCAGCAGTAGGGACAAGACCTACGAGCAGTACTTC	CASSRDKTYEQYF
TRBD1	TRBV19	TRBJ1-2	once	TGTGCCAGTAGTATTCAGGCAGGGGACAGCGGGCACTATGGCTACACCTTC	CASSIQAGDSGHYGYTF
TRBD1	TRBV11-1	TRBJ2-7	-	TGTGCCAGCAGCCAGGGACAGTCCTACGAGCAGTACTTC	CASSQGQSYEQYF
TRBD1	TRBV7-2	TRBJ2-7	-	TGTGCCAGCAGCGACAGGGACTACGAGCAGTACTTC	CASSDRDYEQYF
-	TRBV24-1	TRBJ2-5	-	TGTGCCACCAGTGATCCAGGGCGGGAGACCCAGTACTTC	CATSDPGRETQYF
TRBD1	TRBV4-1	TRBJ1-6	-	TGCGCCAGCAGCCAAGAAGAGGGGGCGAGTTCACCCCTCCACTTT	CASSQEEGASSPLHF
-	TRBV18	TRBJ1-1	-	TGTGCCAGCTCACCGCAGTTGAACACTGAAGCTTTCTTT	CASSPQLNTEAFF
-	TRBV21-1	TRBJ2-7	-	TGTGCCAGCAGCAAAGATGGAGCGGGAGGAACGGACGAGCAGTACTTC	CASSKDGAGGTDEQYF
-	TRBV6-1	TRBJ2-5	-	TGTGCCAGCAGTGAAGCTTCTAGTGGAGAGACCCAGTACTTC	CASSEASSGETQYF
TRBD1	TRBV6-5	TRBJ1-2	few	TGTGCCAGCAGTCGTCCGGGACAGGGGTTTAATGGCTACACCTTC	CASSRPGQGFNGYTF
TRBD1	TRBV5-4	TRBJ1-2	-	TGTGCCAGCAGCAATAGGACAGGCGATAACTATGGCTACACCTTC	CASSNRTGDNYGYTF
TRBD2	TRBV18	TRBJ2-5	-	TGTGCCAGCTCACCACCGGGACTAGCGAAGGAGACCCAGTACTTC	CASSPPGLAKETQYF
TRBD2	TRBV5-1	TRBJ2-3	-	TGCGCCAGCAGCTTGGCAGGACTAGCAGATACGCAGTATTTT	CASSLAGLADTQYF
TRBD2	TRBV5-1	TRBJ2-6	-	TGCGCCAGCAGCCCCCGTGTCCGGGAGGGCCGTGGGGCCAACGTCCTGACTTTC	CASSPRVREGRGANVLTF
-	TRBV6-5	TRBJ2-2	-	TGTGCCAGCAGTCCCCAGGGAGGATCCACCGGGGAGCTGTTTTTT	CASSPQGGSTGELFF
-	TRBV6-1	TRBJ1-2	-	TGTGCCAGCAGTGAGTCCGGCCGATCGGGCTATGGCTACACCTTC	CASSESGRSGYGYTF
TRBD1	TRBV7-8	TRBJ2-1	-	TGTGCCAGCAGCAAGAGCGACAGGGGGCCGTGGAATGAGCAGTTCTTC	CASSKSDRGPWNEQFF
-	TRBV14	TRBJ2-6	-	TGTGCCAGCAGCCAAGCAAGGGGTGGGGCCAACGTCCTGACTTTC	CASSQARGGANVLTF
TRBD1	TRBV28	TRBJ2-3	-	TGTGCCAGCAGTTCCCTCCTAGGGGGGACAGGGACAGATACGCAGTATTTT	CASSSLLGGTGTDTQYF
TRBD1	TRBV11-2	TRBJ1-2	-	TGTGCCAGCAGCAGCCTGACAGGGGGCTACTATGGCTACACCTTC	CASSSLTGGYYGYTF
-	TRBV2	TRBJ1-2	-	TGTGCCAGCAGTCCGGACATAAACTATGGCTACACCTTC	CASSPDINYGYTF